This T cell receptor beta chain emerged from a study of PD-1 blockade in classical Hodgkin lymphoma (dated by TCRdb to between 2020 and 2021). Study-level background: Nivolumab dosing was 3 mg/kg intravenously every 2 weeks, continuing until either disease progression or unacceptable toxicity. The study used CyTOF and TCR beta sequencing to define a peripheral blood immune signature of response to PD-1 blockade in classical Hodgkin lymphoma.

From the cysteine through the phenylalanine, the CDR3 covers 19 amino acids. CDR3 DNA only is kept here, 57 bases in frame from base 1. Trimming takes 4 bases off V and 0 bases off J; junction bases not matched to a gene: 8. Sequences SGHTA (CDR1) and FQGNSA (CDR2) are obtained from the germline V gene. Genomic DNA was extracted with the Qiagen DNeasy kit from unsorted PBMCs and from negatively selected CD4+ and CD8+ fractions. Amplification of TCR beta CDR3 regions was done by immunoSEQ multiplex PCR with primers that anneal to V and J segments. A synthetic immune receptor repertoire was used to minimize amplification bias, and remaining bias was computationally removed after sequencing. The original methods were these. Custom Python scripts were used to quantify repertoire diversity as the Shannon entropy index. Unsorted, CD4+ and CD8+ repertoires were examined separately, except in combined analyses, for which CD4+ and CD8+ sequences were merged in silico. A clone counted as expanded when the clone's frequency after treatment rose at least 2-fold relative to C1D1, and clones undetected at baseline were given a pseudocount of 0.5. Singleton clones were defined as clones with 0 or 1 copy at C1D1, and non-singleton clones were defined as clones with 2 or more copies. Clones expanded in unsorted samples were labelled as CD4+, CD8+ or unknown by matching protein sequences in sorted samples from the same patient. Diversity changes from C1D1 to C4D1 were tested in paired samples using Wilcoxon tests. Here the immuneACCESS table is served through TCRdb, limited to in-frame sequences with V and J called. Missing clones are a known gap in these copies; in checked studies unresolved V genes cover under half, and the rest lacks a known reason. V and J calls and clone size are given by that table; D and trimming were obtained from the DNA. For this sample the table gives about 6,500 clones, of which roughly 80% were detected only once. More than 30% of the sample is taken by the ten largest.

For this clone: The specificity of this receptor is unknown. Base quality data are lacking; no much larger clone is found one base away.

On the study overall, not on this receptor specifically: Only a single clinical trial cohort was studied, and what caused the repertoire differences, possibly disease activity or prior therapy, remained undefined. CD4+ but not CD8+ TCR diversity rose significantly by C4D1 (p=0.0027 vs p=0.16), most apparent in complete responders (p=0.02). Lower diversity was seen in patients whose nivolumab began less than 1 year after ASCT, and these patients were left out of later analyses so that immune reconstitution would not confound the results. Trial patients achieving complete response had baseline diversity similar to newly diagnosed patients, whereas partial responders and progressors had significantly lower diversity. Baseline TCR diversity was reported as lower in newly diagnosed patients than in healthy donors, and lower still in relapsed/refractory patients.

In the paper's terms, the time point label means: cycle 1 day 1 (C1D1), immediately before nivolumab initiation. Every trial patient had relapsed after autologous stem cell transplantation, and cohorts A, B and C differed in prior brentuximab vedotin exposure. The trial cohort included around 60 patients with relapsed/refractory classical Hodgkin lymphoma, and each patient had a best overall response of complete response, partial response or progressive disease. In the multi-cohort phase II CheckMate 205 trial, trial patients received single-agent nivolumab. An independent review committee assessed best overall response by applying the 2007 International Working Group response criteria. PBMCs from the trial were collected at three points: immediately before nivolumab initiation (C1D1), and during therapy at cycle 2 day 1 and cycle 4 day 1. Peripheral blood was collected in 8 mL Vacutainer Cell Preparation Tubes, from which PBMCs were isolated by centrifugation and then cryopreserved.

The sequence links TRBV7-2 to TRBJ2-2, with TRBD2 identical over 13 junction bases. This receptor was identified in a human donor with classical Hodgkin lymphoma. The starting material was peripheral blood mononuclear cells (PBMCs), obtained at baseline. This receptor carries the CDR3 CASSSGLAGALPNTGELFF. The DNA sequence is as follows: TGTGCCAGCAGCTCTGGACTAGCGGGAGCCCTTCCGAACACCGGGGAGCTGTTTTTT.